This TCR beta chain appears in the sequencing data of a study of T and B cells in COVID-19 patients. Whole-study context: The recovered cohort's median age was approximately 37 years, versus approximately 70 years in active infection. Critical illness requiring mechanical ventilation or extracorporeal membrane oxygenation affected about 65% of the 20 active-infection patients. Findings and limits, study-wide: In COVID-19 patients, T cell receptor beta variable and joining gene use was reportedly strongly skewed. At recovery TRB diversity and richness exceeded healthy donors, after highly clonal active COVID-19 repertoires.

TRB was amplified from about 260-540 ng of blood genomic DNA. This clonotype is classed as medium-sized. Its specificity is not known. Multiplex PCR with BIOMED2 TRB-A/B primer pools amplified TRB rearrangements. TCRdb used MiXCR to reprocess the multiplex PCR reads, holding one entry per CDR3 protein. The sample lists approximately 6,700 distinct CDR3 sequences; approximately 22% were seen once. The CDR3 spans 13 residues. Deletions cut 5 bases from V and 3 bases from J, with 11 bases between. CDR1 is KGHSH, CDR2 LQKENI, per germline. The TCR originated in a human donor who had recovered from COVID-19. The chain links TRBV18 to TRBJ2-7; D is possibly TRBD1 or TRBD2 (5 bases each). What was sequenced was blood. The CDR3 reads CASSKGTDYEQYF. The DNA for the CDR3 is TGTGCCAGCTCAAAAGGGACCGACTACGAGCAGTACTTC.